This paragraph covers one TCR beta chain sequence. This record comes from a study of control samples from healthy donors and cancer patients. Looked up from germline, CDR1 is MNHEY and CDR2 is SMNVEV (reference sequence). This CDR3 has 14 residues. With 10 bases clipped from V and 1 base from J, the junction kept 6 bases outside the gene matches. Assay used: immunoSEQ multiplex PCR; TCRdb lists only in-frame clones, some missing. Found here are 65,000 to 80,000 clones, about 89% of them singletons; the top ten hold around 9.5%. The rearrangement uses TRBV27 and TRBJ2-3; 9 positions match TRBD2. The specimen was PBMCs. The TCR sequence derives from a woman in her forties or fifties with colorectal cancer. The CDR3 DNA reads TGTGCCACCACCTTAGCGGGGGGCACAGATACGCAGTATTTT. It translates to CATTLAGGTDTQYF.